This TCR beta chain was identified in a study of blood T cell repertoires in COVID-19 (dated by TCRdb to 2019 to 2021). Regarding the research as a whole: The collaborator samples originated in the United States, Italy and Spain and spanned the acute and convalescent phases of COVID-19. The material from the prospective study consisted of cDNA or gDNA derived from T cells, B-cell-depleted T cells, or PBMCs. The dataset comprised deeply sampled blood TCRbeta repertoires from subjects exposed to, actively infected with, or recovered from COVID-19. The repertoires were made available in a free public database intended to serve as a resource for research on the immune response to SARS-CoV-2. The samples were drawn from two sources: the first 160 participants of the ongoing ImmuneRACE study, and 1,000 to 1,500 subjects contributed by 6 global collaborators. A de-identified subject ID, COVID-19 status, age in years and sex were almost always included in the sample metadata. Where available, HLA class I and class II types were taken from metadata supplied by the sample provider and were not determined by assay-based typing. Overall study results and their limits: The quantity of clinical and demographic metadata differed by source and by participant and was supplied without curation.

V is shortened by 1 base, J by 0 bases, and the region joining them spans 12 bases. CDR1 and CDR2 (LGHDT, YNNKEL) derive from the germline V gene (reference sequence). Counted from cysteine to phenylalanine, this CDR3 has 16 amino acids. Just CDR3 DNA is preserved here, 48 bases in frame from base 1. A remark on this clone: Its antigen specificity is not known. Nothing much larger sits one base from this clone, and base qualities are not available.

TCRbeta CDR3 regions were amplified from genomic DNA using the immunoSEQ Assay, a bias-controlled multiplex PCR. In the original analysis: Nucleated cell counts per sample were estimated from amplification of reference gene primers within the assay. To quantify the absolute abundance of each unique TCRbeta CDR3 rearrangement, sequence reads were collapsed and filtered. For each sample, productive Simpson clonality was calculated as the square root of Simpson's diversity index across productive rearrangements. TCRdb took over this immuneACCESS table, retaining in-frame rearrangements with V and J assigned. Such tables are incomplete; in checked studies, under half of the missing clones stem from an unresolved V gene, and the remainder is unexplained. V, J and clone size derive from that table, while D and trimming were established from the DNA sequence. Within this sample are fewer than 400,000 clones, with almost 90% of them counted one time only. The top ten constitute roughly 2.9% of the sample.

One collaborating source in Seattle enrolled patients while the patients were actively infected and followed the patients over time throughout the course of disease. Whole blood was collected in K2EDTA tubes by collaborating institutions according to the institutions' own protocols. For TCRbeta analysis, collaborators shipped samples as frozen whole blood, isolated PBMCs, or DNA extracted from either of those sample types. This chain joins TRBV3-1 (or the pseudogene TRBV3-2) to TRBJ1-1; the D segment could be TRBD1, given 5 matching bases. Sequencing was carried out using peripheral blood. The TCR originated in a woman aged 25 to 39 with COVID-19, enrolled during active disease. The DNA sequence is TGTGCCAGCAGCCAAGGACAGCCCTACATGAACACTGAAGCTTTCTTT. Its coded protein is CASSQGQPYMNTEAFF.